This paragraph covers one TCR beta chain sequence. Its antigen is currently unknown. This sample is drawn from a study of cytomegalovirus exposure and HLA in healthy donors. Looking at the study overall: One earlier analysis, a look at approximately 190 million T cells, found some 110 million unique TCR beta sequences.

Whole-study results and caveats: The authors enumerated some 160 TCR beta chains as linked to cytomegalovirus. Most of the TCR beta V segments (in an earlier analysis) were productive either about 87% or about 30% of the time.

The CDR3 is 12 amino acids. The V gene lost 6 bases and the J gene lost 7 bases, with 12 bases spanning the gap. Germline CDR1 is MNHNS and CDR2 is SASEGT. With 60 Vbeta and 13 Jbeta primers, the PCR was carried out. Using immunoSEQ multiplex PCR, the repertoire was profiled, and TCRdb retains in-frame clones only, with some absent. Found here are tens of thousands of clones, around 80% of them singletons; the top ten hold over 9.5%. V and J are TRBV6-1 and TRBJ1-2; weak D call: TRBD1 (5 bases). The sequence was obtained from a man between 40 and 49 years old in good health and CMV-seronegative. The sequenced sample was PBMCs. The CDR3 nucleotides are TGTGCCAGCAGGGCCGATGGGGCTGGCTACACCTTC. This gives the protein CASRADGAGYTF.